The 8 T cell receptor beta chains listed next were all sequenced from one sample in a study of OX40 agonist ivuxolimab in advanced cancers. Here immunoSEQ multiplex PCR was the method, and the copy in TCRdb shows in-frame clones only, minus some. The sample records tens of thousands of clones, around 87% being singletons. This specimen consisted of CD4+ or CD8+ T cells sorted from blood, obtained in a trial of the OX40 agonist ivuxolimab. These receptors came from an adult with an advanced solid tumor such as melanoma, head and neck, liver or kidney cancer.

The chain links TRBV18 to TRBJ2-7; the D gene could be TRBD1 or TRBD2 (5 bases each). Germline CDR1 KGHSH, CDR2 LQKENI. This CDR3 contains 13 residues. V was trimmed by 3 bases and J by 3 bases, leaving 9 bases between them. For the CDR3, the DNA is TGTGCCAGCTCACCCTGGGACGGCTACGAGCAGTACTTC. This sequence encodes CASSPWDGYEQYF.

The chain joins TRBV4-1 to TRBJ2-1; 12 nucleotides line up with TRBD2. The CDR3 has 17 amino acids. Germline assignment: CDR1 MGHRA and CDR2 YSYEKL. V shed 6 bases and J 8 bases; nucleotides not matched to a gene: 14. CDR3 protein: CASRPSAGLAGYDEQFF. The CDR3, as DNA: TGCGCCAGCAGACCGTCCGCCGGACTAGCGGGATATGATGAGCAGTTCTTC.

V and J are TRBV5-1 and TRBJ2-7; D is unresolved. Trimming removed 4 bases from V and 0 bases from J, with 11 bases in between. CDR3 length: 14 residues. Germline V gives CDR1 SGHRS, CDR2 YFSETQ. The CDR3 is CASSPPLSSYEQYF. The DNA of the CDR3 is TGCGCCAGCAGCCCACCACTGAGCTCCTACGAGCAGTACTTC.

CDR3 residues: CASSFGGPSYEQYF. CDR3 in DNA: TGCGCCAGCAGCTTTGGGGGGCCCTCCTACGAGCAGTACTTC. This chain connects TRBV5-1 to TRBJ2-7; D possibly uses TRBD1 or TRBD2 (6 bases each). This CDR3 is built from 14 residues. Germline CDR1 is SGHRS and CDR2 is YFSETQ. Trimming took 2 bases from V and 0 from J, leaving 9 bases between them.

The gene calls are TRBV28 and TRBJ2-3; 14 bases line up with TRBD2. CDR1 is MDHEN, CDR2 SYDVKM, per germline. The CDR3 spans 15 residues. With 6 bases clipped from V and 5 bases from J, the junction kept 4 bases outside the gene matches. The CDR3 is CASRTSGRARDTQYF. For the CDR3, the DNA is TGTGCCAGCAGGACTAGCGGGAGGGCCAGAGATACGCAGTATTTT.

The chain uses TRBV19 and TRBJ1-5; D is possibly TRBD1 (6 bases). This CDR3 region has 14 residues. CDR1 LNHDA and CDR2 SQIVND come from the germline V gene (reference sequence). With 6 bases removed from V and 3 bases from J, the gap between germline ends came to 12 bases. CDR3 residues: CASSSRGFNQPQHF. CDR3 nucleotide sequence: TGTGCCAGTAGCAGTAGGGGGTTCAATCAGCCCCAGCATTTT. The full variable domain, completed using reference TRBV19 and TRBJ1-5, is DGGITQSPKYLFRKEGQNVTLSCEQNLNHDAMYWYRQDPGQGLRLIYYSQIVNDFQKGDIAEGYSVSREKKESFPLTVTSAQKNPTAFYLCASSSRGFNQPQHFGDGTRLSIL.

The chain joins TRBV9 to TRBJ2-5, with D perhaps given as TRBD1 or TRBD2 (5 bases each). V was shortened by 0 bases and J by 2 bases, with 14 bases between the two germline ends. CDR1 is SGDLS, CDR2 YYNGEE, per germline. The CDR3 totals 16 residues. The CDR3 reads CASSVASGPTQETQYF. The CDR3 bases are TGTGCCAGCAGCGTAGCGTCGGGACCAACACAAGAGACCCAGTACTTC.

This chain links TRBV5-1 with TRBJ2-3; D remains ambiguous. The V and J ends lost 0 bases and 0 bases respectively, with 8 bases between them. The CDR3 consists of 15 residues. From germline, CDR1 is SGHRS and CDR2 YFSETQ. The CDR3 protein is CASSLGRISTDTQYF. CDR3 nucleotide sequence: TGCGCCAGCAGCTTGGGACGGATTAGCACAGATACGCAGTATTTT.